Reported below is one TCR beta chain. This specimen belongs to a study of blood T cell repertoires in COVID-19. Study-level background: Sites in the United States, Italy and Spain provided acute and convalescent COVID-19 samples. In each case, the material was cDNA or gDNA derived from T cells, B-cell-depleted T cells, or PBMCs.

The CDR3 loop spans 13 amino acids. V lost 7 bases, J lost 10 bases, and 11 bases stayed unmatched. Germline CDR1 is SGHVS and CDR2 is FNYEAQ. Per the authors' pipeline: Nucleated cell number was recorded as an estimate derived from reference gene primer amplification. Clones were sequenced by immunoSEQ multiplex PCR, and TCRdb holds only the in-frame ones, with some missing. V, J and clone size are those of that table, while D and trimming were read from the DNA. Of 70,000 to 80,000 clones listed, under 95% are singletons. The V call is TRBV7-6, the J call TRBJ2-3; 7 bases match TRBD1. Sequencing used peripheral blood. The TCR was taken from a human donor in a cohort sampled during active COVID-19. The CDR3 DNA sequence: TGTGCCAGCACCTACACAAACAGGGGAGCGCAGTATTTT. This translates into CASTYTNRGAQYF.